Listed below are T cell receptor beta chains from one sample, sequenced in a study of T cell responses to AZD1222 COVID-19 vaccine. The repertoire was sequenced with immunoSEQ multiplex PCR; TCRdb's copy has only in-frame clones and lacks some. The sample holds 150,000 to 200,000 clones, approximately 90% seen once. Here the sequenced sample was peripheral blood, taken 28 days after the second AZD1222 dose. The origin of the receptors is an adult who received the AZD1222 COVID-19 vaccine. CDR3s include the opening cysteine and the closing phenylalanine or tryptophan. Fields, in order: V gene, J gene, D gene, clone size, CDR3 DNA, CDR3 protein. The D gene is left open where the match is weak. The listing skips clone size in some rows; elsewhere it reads once, few, many or a size class.

v_call: TRBV29-1
j_call: TRBJ1-2
d_call: .
clone_size: .
cdr3_nt: TGCAGCGTTGACCGAGGGGGGAACTATGGCTACACCTTC
cdr3_aa: CSVDRGGNYGYTF

v_call: TRBV10-3
j_call: TRBJ2-3
d_call: TRBD2
clone_size: once
cdr3_nt: TGTGCCATCAGGTCCGCCACTAGCGGGATGTCAGATACGCAGTATTTT
cdr3_aa: CAIRSATSGMSDTQYF

v_call: TRBV15
j_call: TRBJ2-5
d_call: .
clone_size: once
cdr3_nt: TGTGCCACCAGCAGAGATTGGGGGGGCGGCCAAGAGACCCAGTACTTC
cdr3_aa: CATSRDWGGGQETQYF

v_call: TRBV28
j_call: TRBJ1-4
d_call: TRBD1
clone_size: .
cdr3_nt: TGTGCCAGCAGTTTAGGGACAGCGTCCCAATCAACTAATGAAAAACTGTTTTTT
cdr3_aa: CASSLGTASQSTNEKLFF

v_call: TRBV28
j_call: TRBJ1-2
d_call: .
clone_size: .
cdr3_nt: TGTGCCAGCAGTGTCCACGGACAGAACCTTTGGGGCTACACCTTC
cdr3_aa: CASSVHGQNLWGYTF

v_call: TRBV20-1
j_call: TRBJ1-3
d_call: .
clone_size: .
cdr3_nt: TGCAGTGCTAGTAGAGGGGTTGGAAACACCATATATTTT
cdr3_aa: CSASRGVGNTIYF

v_call: TRBV7-8
j_call: TRBJ1-3
d_call: .
clone_size: .
cdr3_nt: TGTGCCAGCAGCTTTCTCATCACCGACTCTGGAAACACCATATATTTT
cdr3_aa: CASSFLITDSGNTIYF

v_call: TRBV5-6
j_call: TRBJ1-6
d_call: .
clone_size: .
cdr3_nt: TGTGCCAGCAGCTTAGGACCTGAGGGTTCACCCCTCCACTTT
cdr3_aa: CASSLGPEGSPLHF

v_call: TRBV2
j_call: TRBJ1-3
d_call: TRBD1
clone_size: .
cdr3_nt: TGTGCCAGCAGTGAAACGGGACAGGACTACGGAAACACCATATATTTT
cdr3_aa: CASSETGQDYGNTIYF

v_call: TRBV6-2/TRBV6-3
j_call: TRBJ2-3
d_call: TRBD2
clone_size: .
cdr3_nt: TGTGCCAGCAGTTCGACTAGCGAGGGGGCAGATACGCAGTATTTT
cdr3_aa: CASSSTSEGADTQYF

v_call: TRBV2
j_call: TRBJ1-4
d_call: .
clone_size: .
cdr3_nt: TGTGCCAGCAGTGAGCAGACCGGGAATGAAAAACTGTTTTTT
cdr3_aa: CASSEQTGNEKLFF

v_call: TRBV3-1/TRBV3-2
j_call: TRBJ2-3
d_call: .
clone_size: once
cdr3_nt: TGTGCCAGCAGCCAAGAGACAGACACAGATACGCAGTATTTT
cdr3_aa: CASSQETDTDTQYF

v_call: TRBV2
j_call: TRBJ1-1
d_call: .
clone_size: .
cdr3_nt: TGTGCCAGCAGGAGGGGGACTGAAGCTTTCTTT
cdr3_aa: CASRRGTEAFF

v_call: TRBV7-3
j_call: TRBJ2-7
d_call: TRBD1
clone_size: .
cdr3_nt: TGTGCCAGCAGCTTAGTCACAGGGGGCGGTTTCAGCGACGAGCAGTACTTC
cdr3_aa: CASSLVTGGGFSDEQYF

v_call: TRBV20-1
j_call: TRBJ2-3
d_call: .
clone_size: .
cdr3_nt: TGCAGTGCTAGCCGCACAGATACGCAGTATTTT
cdr3_aa: CSASRTDTQYF

v_call: TRBV27
j_call: TRBJ1-5
d_call: .
clone_size: .
cdr3_nt: TGTGCCAGCAGTACGGGGCCAGGCAATCAGCCCCAGCATTTT
cdr3_aa: CASSTGPGNQPQHF

v_call: TRBV28
j_call: TRBJ1-5
d_call: TRBD1
clone_size: few
cdr3_nt: TGTGCCAGCATGGGACAGGGCAAGAATCAGCCCCAGCATTTT
cdr3_aa: CASMGQGKNQPQHF

v_call: TRBV12-3/TRBV12-4
j_call: TRBJ2-1
d_call: .
clone_size: once
cdr3_nt: TGTGCCAGCAGTTTAGGGCTATCCAATGAGCAGTTCTTC
cdr3_aa: CASSLGLSNEQFF

v_call: TRBV11-2
j_call: TRBJ2-1
d_call: .
clone_size: .
cdr3_nt: TGTGCCAGCAGCTTAGAGGCAATTAAGCAGTTCTTC
cdr3_aa: CASSLEAIKQFF

v_call: TRBV4-3
j_call: TRBJ2-1
d_call: .
clone_size: .
cdr3_nt: TGCGCCAGCAGCCAGGGTATCGGGAGTGGCCCCTACAATGAGCAGTTCTTC
cdr3_aa: CASSQGIGSGPYNEQFF

v_call: TRBV7-9
j_call: TRBJ1-1
d_call: .
clone_size: .
cdr3_nt: TGTGCCAGCAGCTGGCACCTGAACACTGAAGCTTTCTTT
cdr3_aa: CASSWHLNTEAFF

v_call: TRBV3-1/TRBV3-2
j_call: TRBJ1-5
d_call: .
clone_size: once
cdr3_nt: TGTGCCAGCAGCCAAGTCCCCGCCCAGCCCCAGCATTTT
cdr3_aa: CASSQVPAQPQHF

v_call: TRBV5-1
j_call: TRBJ1-1
d_call: TRBD1
clone_size: .
cdr3_nt: TGCGCCAGCAGCGGACCGGGACAGGGAATGAACACTGAAGCTTTCTTT
cdr3_aa: CASSGPGQGMNTEAFF

v_call: TRBV7-2
j_call: TRBJ2-7
d_call: TRBD2
clone_size: .
cdr3_nt: TGTGCCAGCAGCCCCCTGAGAGCGGGGGGCTCCTACGAGCAGTACTTC
cdr3_aa: CASSPLRAGGSYEQYF

v_call: TRBV5-1
j_call: TRBJ1-1
d_call: .
clone_size: .
cdr3_nt: TGCGCCAGCAGCTTGGCAGGGGCGAGAAACACTGAAGCTTTCTTT
cdr3_aa: CASSLAGARNTEAFF

v_call: TRBV30
j_call: TRBJ2-3
d_call: TRBD2
clone_size: .
cdr3_nt: TGTGCCTGGTCGACGGGGGGGCCGGATACGCAGTATTTT
cdr3_aa: CAWSTGGPDTQYF

v_call: TRBV18
j_call: TRBJ1-5
d_call: .
clone_size: .
cdr3_nt: TGTGCCAGCTCACACGGATGGAATCAGCCCCAGCATTTT
cdr3_aa: CASSHGWNQPQHF

v_call: TRBV11-1
j_call: TRBJ2-1
d_call: .
clone_size: .
cdr3_nt: TGTGCCAGCAGTTCCCCGGGACTGGGCTCCTACAATGAGCAGTTCTTC
cdr3_aa: CASSSPGLGSYNEQFF

v_call: TRBV5-6
j_call: TRBJ1-1
d_call: .
clone_size: .
cdr3_nt: TGTGCCAGCAGCTTCGTTGGGGATTGGAACACTGAAGCTTTCTTT
cdr3_aa: CASSFVGDWNTEAFF

v_call: TRBV4-2
j_call: TRBJ2-7
d_call: TRBD1
clone_size: .
cdr3_nt: TGTGCCAGCAGCCAGGGACAGGCTAGCTCCTACGAGCAGTACTTC
cdr3_aa: CASSQGQASSYEQYF

v_call: TRBV19
j_call: TRBJ1-5
d_call: TRBD1
clone_size: .
cdr3_nt: TGTGCCAGTAAACGAGACAGGGGCAATCAGCCCCAGCATTTT
cdr3_aa: CASKRDRGNQPQHF

v_call: TRBV10-3
j_call: TRBJ2-1
d_call: .
clone_size: .
cdr3_nt: TGTGCCATCAGTGAGGAGGGGGGTGAGCAGTTCTTC
cdr3_aa: CAISEEGGEQFF

v_call: TRBV5-1
j_call: TRBJ1-3
d_call: .
clone_size: .
cdr3_nt: TGCGCCAGCAGCTTGGCCACGGGGTCTGGAAACACCATATATTTT
cdr3_aa: CASSLATGSGNTIYF

v_call: TRBV30
j_call: TRBJ1-1
d_call: .
clone_size: .
cdr3_nt: TGTGCCTGGAGTTATGATATGAACACTGAAGCTTTCTTT
cdr3_aa: CAWSYDMNTEAFF

v_call: TRBV9
j_call: TRBJ2-5
d_call: TRBD1
clone_size: once
cdr3_nt: TGTGCCAGCAGCCCAGGACAGGGCCAAGAGACCCAGTACTTC
cdr3_aa: CASSPGQGQETQYF

v_call: TRBV20-1
j_call: TRBJ2-3
d_call: TRBD2
clone_size: .
cdr3_nt: TGCAGTGCTAGTAGGACTAGCGGGTCCGATACGCAGTATTTT
cdr3_aa: CSASRTSGSDTQYF

v_call: TRBV6-6
j_call: TRBJ1-5
d_call: .
clone_size: .
cdr3_nt: TGTGCCAGCAGTTACTCGAAGGGATCCCAGCATTTT
cdr3_aa: CASSYSKGSQHF

v_call: TRBV18
j_call: TRBJ1-5
d_call: .
clone_size: .
cdr3_nt: TGTGCCAGCTCACTAGACGCCCGCAATCAGCCCCAGCATTTT
cdr3_aa: CASSLDARNQPQHF